This T cell receptor beta chain was retrieved from a study of blood T cell repertoires in COVID-19. About the research overall: The United States, Italy and Spain were the sources of the acute and convalescent COVID-19 samples. Sample material is recorded as cDNA or gDNA derived from T cells, B-cell-depleted T cells, or PBMCs.

The germline V gene encodes CDR1 LNHDA and CDR2 SQIVND (reference sequence). Trimming took off 9 bases at V and 0 bases at J, with 18 bases between the two ends. The CDR3 is 17 residues long. Original processing notes: Reference gene primer amplification yielded estimated nucleated cell counts. Clones were read by immunoSEQ multiplex PCR, and TCRdb kept only the in-frame ones, dropping some. The V and J calls and clone size were taken over from that table, and D and trimming were inferred from the DNA. The sample records 100,000 to 150,000 clones, around four fifths being singletons. Sequenced input: peripheral blood. The chain carries TRBV19 and TRBJ2-6; D possibly corresponds to TRBD1 (9 bases). This receptor was identified in an elderly man with active or convalescent COVID-19. CDR3 DNA: TGTGCCAGCCGGGGGGGACAGGGTCTCTCTGGGGCCAACGTCCTGACTTTC. Translating it yields CASRGGQGLSGANVLTF. The full variable domain, completed using reference TRBV19 and TRBJ2-6, is DGGITQSPKYLFRKEGQNVTLSCEQNLNHDAMYWYRQDPGQGLRLIYYSQIVNDFQKGDIAEGYSVSREKKESFPLTVTSAQKNPTAFYLCASRGGQGLSGANVLTFGAGSRLTVL.